A single sample is the source of the 20 T cell receptor beta chains below, sequenced in a study of T cells in Graves' hyperthyroidism and ophthalmopathy. The TCR beta CDR3 regions underwent amplification using RNA transcripts as the source. First-round RT-PCR targeting the TCR CDR3 was performed with the HTBI primer set. TCRdb recomputed calls from the multiplex PCR reads with MiXCR, one row per CDR3 protein. The sample shows approximately 410,000 distinct CDR3 sequences, roughly 15% of them seen only once. The sequencing input was blood. These receptors were collected from a woman aged 18-29 years with Graves' hyperthyroidism.

This clonotype has just one count. This chain joins TRBV7-2 and TRBJ2-3, with a weak D call TRBD1 (8 bases). Germline V gives CDR1 SGHTA, CDR2 FQGNSA. V gave up 5 bases and J gave up 0 bases, with 15 bases separating them. The length of the CDR3 is 16 residues. The CDR3 is CASSSGQGGSTDTQYF. CDR3 nucleotide sequence: TGTGCCAGCAGCAGTGGACAGGGAGGGAGCACAGATACGCAGTATTTT.

This clonotype was seen many times. The chain couples TRBV29-1 to TRBJ2-7; TRBD2 matches at 12 bases. V shed 6 bases, J shed 5 bases, and the junction held 2 bases outside the gene matches. This CDR3 contains 12 residues. CDR1 and CDR2 from the germline V gene are SQVTM and ANQGSEA. CDR3 loop: CSVGTSGHEQYF. CDR3 DNA: TGCAGCGTCGGGACTAGCGGGCACGAGCAGTACTTC.

This clonotype was detected only a few times. This chain uses TRBV19 with TRBJ2-5; TRBD2 agrees at 7 bases. Trimming took 5 bases from V and 12 from J; bases not matched to a gene: 12. The germline V gene has CDR1 LNHDA and CDR2 SQIVND (reference sequence). CDR3 length equals 13 residues. The CDR3 bases are TGTGCCAGTAGTGAAACTGGCGGGAGTACCGAGTACTTC. Translation: CASSETGGSTEYF.

Comments on this clonotype: A much larger clone lies one base from this, so it may be a read error. J is TRBJ2-7 and V is TRBV2; 9 bases are shared with TRBD1. Germline lookup yields CDR1 SNHLY and CDR2 FYNNEI. The CDR3 spans 12 residues. CDR3 region: CASSGDRAEQCF. CDR3 in DNA: TGTGCCAGCAGTGGGGACAGGGCCGAGCAGTGCTTC. Complete variable domain (other parts from reference TRBV2 and TRBJ2-7): EPEVTQTPSHQVTQMGQEVILRCVPISNHLYFYWYRQILGQKVEFLVSFYNNEISEKSEIFDDQFSVERPDGSNFTLKIRSTKLEDSAMYFCASSGDRAEQCFGPGTRLTVT.

Concerning this clonotype itself: A clone one base away is much larger, so this may be a read error. The CDR3 reads CASSRTQDKQFF. As DNA, the CDR3 is TGTGCCAGCAGTAGGACACAGGATAAGCAGTTCTTC. This chain joins TRBV2 and TRBJ2-1, with D maybe TRBD1 (5 bases). The V gene lost 5 bases and the J gene lost 11 bases, with 13 bases spanning the gap. The CDR3 extends over 12 amino acids. Looked up from germline, CDR1 is SNHLY and CDR2 is FYNNEI. The entire variable domain, with the rest obtained from reference TRBV2 and TRBJ2-1, is as follows: EPEVTQTPSHQVTQMGQEVILRCVPISNHLYFYWYRQILGQKVEFLVSFYNNEISEKSEIFDDQFSVERPDGSNFTLKIRSTKLEDSAMYFCASSRTQDKQFFGPGTRLTVL.

This clonotype was found a few times. This could be a read error, since a much larger clone is one nucleotide away. V usage is TRBV7-3 and J usage is TRBJ2-7; D may match TRBD1 or TRBD2 (5 bases each). Trimming took off 6 bases at V and 3 bases at J, with 12 bases between the two ends. The germline CDR1 and CDR2 sequences are SGHTA and FQGTGA. This CDR3 is built from 13 residues. The CDR3 DNA is TGTGCCAGCAGGCCGGGACCCTACTACGAGCAGTACTTC. As protein: CASRPGPYYEQYF.

Ten or more counts support this clonotype. The J gene is TRBJ1-1, the V gene TRBV20-1, with D possibly TRBD1 on 5 matching bases. CDR3 length: 14 amino acids. V was trimmed by 0 bases and J by 1 base, leaving 9 bases between them. In germline, CDR1 is DFQATT, CDR2 SNEGSKA (reference sequence). The CDR3 protein is CSARDGTSNTEAFF. The CDR3 DNA reads as TGCAGTGCTAGAGACGGGACCTCGAACACTGAAGCTTTCTTT.

This clonotype was observed a handful of times. This chain joins TRBV6-5 and TRBJ2-7; 15 bases are a match to TRBD2. CDR1 MNHEY and CDR2 SVGAGI come from the germline V gene. The CDR3 consists of 18 residues. The trim removed 2 bases at V and 0 bases at J, leaving 5 bases unmatched. CDR3 coding DNA: TGTGCCAGCAGTTACACCGGGACTAGCGGGGGGCTCTCCTACGAGCAGTACTTC. This encodes CASSYTGTSGGLSYEQYF.

This clonotype was seen at least ten times. The gene calls are TRBV5-6 and TRBJ2-2; the match to TRBD1 covers 9 bases. The junction had 3 bases not matched to a gene; V was cut back by 4 bases and J by 2 bases. CDR1 and CDR2 (germline): SGHDT, YYEEEE. The CDR3 runs 15 residues. CDR3 amino acids: CASSLQGANTGELFF. CDR3 bases: TGTGCCAGCAGCCTACAGGGGGCTAACACCGGGGAGCTGTTTTTT.

This clonotype was found many times. This rearrangement joins TRBV24-1 to TRBJ1-5; D uncertain. V was trimmed by 1 base and J by 3 bases, leaving 3 bases between them. The V gene's germline CDR1 is KGHDR and CDR2 SFDVKD. The CDR3 consists of 13 residues. The CDR3 bases are TGTGCCACCAGTGATTTAACCAATCAGCCCCAGCATTTT. This codes for CATSDLTNQPQHF.

This clonotype was seen many times. The chain carries TRBV28 and TRBJ2-1; 10 bases line up with TRBD2. The CDR3 loop spans 15 amino acids. The trim removed 5 bases at V and 4 bases at J, leaving 5 bases unmatched. Germline V gene lookup returns CDR1 MDHEN and CDR2 SYDVKM. This CDR3 is CASSPTSGYYNEQFF. The CDR3 DNA sequence: TGTGCCAGCAGTCCGACTAGCGGGTATTACAATGAGCAGTTCTTC.

The rearrangement joins TRBV3-1 to TRBJ1-3; D not resolved. Trimming shortened V by 1 base and J by 4 bases, and 5 bases separated the two germline ends. CDR3 size: 13 residues. Germline-derived CDR1 and CDR2 are LGHDT and YNNKEL (reference sequence). CDR3 sequence reads: CASSQVSGNTIYF. The CDR3, as DNA: TGTGCCAGCAGCCAAGTTTCGGGAAACACCATATATTTT. The whole variable domain, filled in from reference TRBV3-1 and TRBJ1-3, reads DTAVSQTPKYLVTQMGNDKSIKCEQNLGHDTMYWYKQDSKKFLKIMFSYNNKELIINETVPNRFSPKSPDKAHLNLHINSLELGDSAVYFCASSQVSGNTIYFGEGSWLTVV.

The chain carries TRBV27 and TRBJ2-1; D is ambiguous. Germline CDR1 reads MNHEY; CDR2 reads SMNVEV (reference sequence). This CDR3 is built from 16 residues. The V gene lost 2 bases and the J gene lost 4 bases, with 15 bases spanning the gap. CDR3 amino acids: CASSLIGSRNYNEQFF. Here the CDR3 DNA reads TGTGCCAGCAGTTTAATCGGTAGCAGGAATTACAATGAGCAGTTCTTC.

This clonotype was recorded a few times. The V gene is TRBV5-1, the J gene TRBJ2-2; 9 nucleotides line up with TRBD2. From germline, CDR1 is SGHRS and CDR2 YFSETQ. The CDR3 contains 17 residues. With 1 base clipped from V and 5 bases from J, the junction kept 9 bases outside the gene matches. For the CDR3, the DNA is TGCGCCAGCAGCTTGTTGTCCCTAGCGGGACGGACCGGGGAGCTGTTTTTT. It yields the protein CASSLLSLAGRTGELFF.

This clonotype was seen ten or more times. The chain couples TRBV20-1 to TRBJ1-1, with no clear D. The CDR3 covers 12 residues. The germline V gene has CDR1 DFQATT and CDR2 SNEGSKA (reference sequence). Trimming cost V 4 bases and J 3 bases, with 9 bases left between them. This CDR3 reads CSATQGHTEAFF. CDR3 DNA sequence: TGCAGTGCTACCCAAGGGCACACTGAAGCTTTCTTT.

The rearrangement uses TRBV20-1 and TRBJ2-7; no clear D. Per the germline V gene, CDR1 is DFQATT and CDR2 is SNEGSKA (reference sequence). This CDR3 is 13 amino acids long. The V gene lost 6 bases and the J gene lost 0 bases, with 12 bases spanning the gap. CDR3 loop: CSAGIGPSYEQYF. CDR3 DNA sequence: TGCAGTGCCGGCATAGGGCCCTCCTACGAGCAGTACTTC.

This clonotype was found many times. The rearrangement uses TRBV4-1 and TRBJ1-1; D is ambiguous. V dropped 3 bases and J dropped 8 bases, with 10 bases sitting between them. Germline values: CDR1 MGHRA, CDR2 YSYEKL. The CDR3 is made up of 12 amino acids. CDR3 in amino acids: CASSHTGSEAFF. The DNA of the CDR3 is TGCGCCAGCAGCCACACGGGATCGGAAGCTTTCTTT.

The chain has TRBV12-3 or TRBV12-4 and TRBJ2-2; 11 positions match TRBD2. V lost 3 bases, J lost 3 bases, and 6 bases stayed unmatched. The CDR3 is 17 amino acids. The CDR3 nucleotides are TGTGCCAGCAGTTTCAGGGCACTAGCGGGGGACACCGGGGAGCTGTTTTTT. Its protein is CASSFRALAGDTGELFF.

This clonotype was found many times. The rearrangement uses TRBV20-1 and TRBJ2-1, with D maybe TRBD1 (5 bases). CDR1 and CDR2 from the germline V gene are DFQATT and SNEGSKA (reference sequence). The CDR3 covers 13 residues. The V end lost 4 bases, the J end lost 7 bases, and 14 bases lay between the germline ends. For the CDR3, the DNA is TGCAGTGCTACCCCCTTTGGGGCAAATGAGCAGTTCTTC. Its protein product is CSATPFGANEQFF.

This clonotype showed up just a few times. V is TRBV3-1 and J is TRBJ1-4, with a possible D match to TRBD1 (6 bases). CDR1 LGHDT and CDR2 YNNKEL come from the germline V gene (reference sequence). CDR3 length: 16 residues. The V end lost 4 bases, the J end lost 2 bases, and 14 bases lay between the germline ends. CDR3 sequence (DNA): TGTGCCAGCAGCCCCTCCGGGGGGCGGACTAATGAAAAACTGTTTTTT. It is translated as CASSPSGGRTNEKLFF.